A selection of T cell receptor beta chains follows, all from one sample in a study of T cell repertoires in cytomegalovirus infection. Using its own MiXCR run on the reads, TCRdb lists one record per CDR3 protein. This sample carries approximately 700,000 distinct CDR3 sequences, less than 40% of them seen once, and the ten largest clones take about 2.8%. The sample taken for sequencing was PBMCs. These receptor sequences come from a human donor in good health (CMV status not recorded). Some clones in this sample may be carry-over from other donors' samples. Both conserved end residues are part of each CDR3. The order of the fields is V gene, D gene, CDR3 protein. The D gene is left open where the match is weak.

v_gene: TRBV6-1; d_gene: TRBD1; CDR3aa: CASSIRQGHVYEQYF
v_gene: TRBV20-1; d_gene: NA; CDR3aa: CSARDPGGGGNTEAFF
v_gene: TRBV7-9; d_gene: NA; CDR3aa: CASSLGQLEAFF
v_gene: TRBV5-1; d_gene: NA; CDR3aa: CASSSVSGNNGYTF
v_gene: TRBV20-1; d_gene: TRBD2; CDR3aa: CSARDPKARLAGTDTQYF
v_gene: TRBV7-8; d_gene: NA; CDR3aa: CASSLQGLTYEQYF
v_gene: TRBV7-6; d_gene: NA; CDR3aa: CASSSLGTQSQETQEF
v_gene: TRBV2; d_gene: NA; CDR3aa: CASSVEGVADTQYF
v_gene: TRBV7-6; d_gene: NA; CDR3aa: CASSLDFSTYEQYF
v_gene: TRBV28; d_gene: TRBD1; CDR3aa: CASSPTGGYYEQYF
v_gene: TRBV12-3/TRBV12-4; d_gene: NA; CDR3aa: CASSLNGESGELFF
v_gene: TRBV9; d_gene: NA; CDR3aa: CASSVGGGGAYEQYF
v_gene: TRBV12-3/TRBV12-4; d_gene: NA; CDR3aa: CASSEIDRWMNTEAFF
v_gene: TRBV28; d_gene: NA; CDR3aa: CASSLTPTWQPQHF
v_gene: TRBV29-1; d_gene: NA; CDR3aa: CSVGVQPQHF
v_gene: TRBV12-3/TRBV12-4; d_gene: NA; CDR3aa: CASKQAYGYTF
v_gene: TRBV7-6; d_gene: NA; CDR3aa: CASSGGGGYEQYF
v_gene: TRBV20-1; d_gene: NA; CDR3aa: CSARTNLDYGYTF
v_gene: TRBV19; d_gene: TRBD1; CDR3aa: CASSGGQGTLTNQPQHF
v_gene: TRBV7-6; d_gene: TRBD2; CDR3aa: CASSYGRGRETQYF
v_gene: TRBV25-1; d_gene: TRBD1; CDR3aa: CASAPGQVTYNEQFF
v_gene: TRBV6-5; d_gene: TRBD2; CDR3aa: CASSYFPPGLADTGELFF
v_gene: TRBV6-5; d_gene: NA; CDR3aa: CASRAGGSDTQYF
v_gene: TRBV28; d_gene: NA; CDR3aa: CASSLGYETQYF
v_gene: TRBV5-1; d_gene: NA; CDR3aa: CASSLDVSDEQFF
v_gene: TRBV5-6; d_gene: TRBD1; CDR3aa: CASSLGQGILGDTQYF
v_gene: TRBV6-8; d_gene: TRBD2; CDR3aa: CASHSSGAGTGELFF
v_gene: TRBV6-1; d_gene: NA; CDR3aa: CASSEDRQVINQPQHF
v_gene: TRBV28; d_gene: NA; CDR3aa: CASGGTHSSYEQYF
v_gene: TRBV20-1; d_gene: TRBD1; CDR3aa: CSARERLDRANLDSGNTIYF
v_gene: TRBV5-1; d_gene: TRBD1; CDR3aa: CASSFRDRTSYTF
v_gene: TRBV12-3/TRBV12-4; d_gene: NA; CDR3aa: CASSFHSREVVKLFF
v_gene: TRBV5-4; d_gene: NA; CDR3aa: CASSLAGQSSYEQYF
v_gene: TRBV20-1; d_gene: NA; CDR3aa: CSPLETSTDTQYF
v_gene: TRBV4-1; d_gene: TRBD1; CDR3aa: CASRTEGASYNSPLHF
v_gene: TRBV7-2; d_gene: NA; CDR3aa: CASSLWGYTQYF
v_gene: TRBV6-5; d_gene: NA; CDR3aa: CASSYSIGQSYEQYF
v_gene: TRBV24-1; d_gene: NA; CDR3aa: CATSDPAEGIYGYTF
v_gene: TRBV19; d_gene: NA; CDR3aa: CASSIGGSGVFGNEQFF
v_gene: TRBV20-1; d_gene: TRBD1; CDR3aa: CSALRDRGYEQYF
v_gene: TRBV19; d_gene: NA; CDR3aa: CASTADAWGTDTQYF
v_gene: TRBV28; d_gene: TRBD1; CDR3aa: CASGQGAGNNEQFF
v_gene: TRBV10-3; d_gene: TRBD2; CDR3aa: CAIGGSGGLSTDTQYF
v_gene: TRBV11-2; d_gene: NA; CDR3aa: CASSSRGTRTDTQYF
v_gene: TRBV6-6; d_gene: NA; CDR3aa: CASSDQPGYSNQPQHF
v_gene: TRBV7-2; d_gene: TRBD2; CDR3aa: CASSLTSGGAGEQFF
v_gene: TRBV18; d_gene: TRBD2; CDR3aa: CASSPDTSGAYNEQFF
v_gene: TRBV29-1; d_gene: NA; CDR3aa: CSVAGSYEQYF
v_gene: TRBV20-1; d_gene: TRBD2; CDR3aa: CSASVLAHSYEQYF
v_gene: TRBV7-2; d_gene: TRBD1; CDR3aa: CASSSDRGYGYTF
v_gene: TRBV7-2; d_gene: NA; CDR3aa: CASSLLGTGNSPLHF
v_gene: TRBV6-1; d_gene: NA; CDR3aa: CASSENLETQYF
v_gene: TRBV7-2; d_gene: NA; CDR3aa: CASNLGGTRTYEQYF
v_gene: TRBV28; d_gene: NA; CDR3aa: CASSSRGGRPAEQFF